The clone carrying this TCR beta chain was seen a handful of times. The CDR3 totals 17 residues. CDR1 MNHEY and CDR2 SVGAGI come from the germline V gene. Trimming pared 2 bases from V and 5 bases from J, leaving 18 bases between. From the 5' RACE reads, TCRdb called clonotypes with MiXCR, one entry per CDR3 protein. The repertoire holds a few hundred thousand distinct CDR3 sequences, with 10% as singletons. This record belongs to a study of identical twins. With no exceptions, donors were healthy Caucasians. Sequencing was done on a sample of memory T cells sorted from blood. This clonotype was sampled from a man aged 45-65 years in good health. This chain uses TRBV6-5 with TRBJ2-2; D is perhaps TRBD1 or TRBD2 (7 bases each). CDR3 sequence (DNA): TGTGCCAGCAGTTACCCCGACAGGGCCGGGAGGACCGGGGAGCTGTTTTTT. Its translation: CASSYPDRAGRTGELFF.